These T cell receptor beta chains were read from a single sample in a study of graft-versus-host responses after intestinal transplantation. Method: immunoSEQ multiplex PCR; TCRdb's copy keeps in-frame clones and lacks some. The sample includes about 14,000 clones, 25% to 30% of them seen just once. Sample: alloreactive CD4+ T cells from a mixed lymphocyte reaction culture, taken before intestinal transplant. Receptors were obtained from a human patient who received an intestinal transplant. Each CDR3 is given with its conserved first and last residue. D genes are given only for firm matches. Some rows mark clone size as missing; the rest say once, few, many or name a class of expanded clone.

cdr3_aa: CASSSGLAYNEQFF
cdr3_nt: TGTGCCAGCAGCTCGGGACTAGCCTACAATGAGCAGTTCTTC
d_call: TRBD2
clone_size: -
j_call: TRBJ2-1
v_call: TRBV7-2

cdr3_aa: CASSQDQISYNEQFF
cdr3_nt: TGCGCCAGCAGCCAAGATCAGATCTCCTACAATGAGCAGTTCTTC
d_call: -
clone_size: -
j_call: TRBJ2-1
v_call: TRBV4-1

cdr3_aa: CASSWGQGGNQPQHF
cdr3_nt: TGCGCCAGCAGCTGGGGACAGGGAGGCAATCAGCCCCAGCATTTT
d_call: TRBD1
clone_size: -
j_call: TRBJ1-5
v_call: TRBV5-1

cdr3_aa: CASSHFGGEQFF
cdr3_nt: TGTGCCAGTAGCCATTTTGGGGGAGAGCAGTTCTTC
d_call: -
clone_size: -
j_call: TRBJ2-1
v_call: TRBV19

cdr3_aa: CASSDSQEFSHYEQYF
cdr3_nt: TGTGCCAGCAGTGACTCCCAAGAATTCAGCCACTACGAGCAGTACTTC
d_call: -
clone_size: few
j_call: TRBJ2-7
v_call: TRBV6-4

cdr3_aa: CASREQGFFCTDTQYF
cdr3_nt: TGTGCCAGTAGGGAACAGGGGTTTTTTTGCACAGATACGCAGTATTTT
d_call: TRBD1
clone_size: -
j_call: TRBJ2-3
v_call: TRBV19

cdr3_aa: CASSLGVGASGNTIYF
cdr3_nt: TGTGCCAGCAGCTTAGGTGTAGGGGCCTCTGGAAACACCATATATTTT
d_call: -
clone_size: -
j_call: TRBJ1-3
v_call: TRBV11-3

cdr3_aa: CASSPEGYEQYF
cdr3_nt: TGCGCCAGCAGCCCGGAGGGGTACGAGCAGTACTTC
d_call: -
clone_size: -
j_call: TRBJ2-7
v_call: TRBV5-1

cdr3_aa: CASSPRLAGETQYF
cdr3_nt: TGTGCCAGCAGCCCGAGACTAGCGGGGGAGACCCAGTACTTC
d_call: TRBD2
clone_size: once
j_call: TRBJ2-5
v_call: TRBV14

cdr3_aa: CASSLQSYEQYF
cdr3_nt: TGTGCCAGCAGCTTACAATCCTACGAGCAGTACTTC
d_call: -
clone_size: -
j_call: TRBJ2-7
v_call: TRBV7-6